Presented here are 26 T cell receptor beta chains from one specimen sequenced in a study of blood T cells in healthy people across ages. Primers used in a second PCR of roughly 6 to 11 cycles were a sample-barcoded 5' primer and a J-beta primer mix. Each CDR3 protein gets one entry after TCRdb re-called the 5' RACE reads with MiXCR. The sample has under 1,100,000 distinct CDR3 sequences, 20% to 25% seen once. This sample also appeared in a second study, on T cells of mothers and their children.

Sequenced input: blood. The receptors were gathered from a girl aged 2-15 years in good health.

The rearrangement joins TRBV7-9 to TRBJ1-2, with TRBD1 identical over 8 bases. The CDR3 has 15 residues. In germline, CDR1 is SEHNR, CDR2 FQNEAQ (reference sequence). V dropped 1 base and J dropped 8; count of bases not matched to a gene: 9. CDR3 region: CASSLGDRIFGGYTF. CDR3 in DNA: TGTGCCAGCAGCTTAGGGGACAGGATCTTCGGGGGCTACACCTTC.

A word on this clonotype: Compared with germline, one end of the junction differs, possibly owing to a read error. The chain carries TRBV7-7 and TRBJ2-5; TRBD2 matches at 10 bases. This CDR3 is 15 amino acids long. Germline-derived CDR1 and CDR2 are SSHAT and FNYEAQ (reference sequence). CDR3 amino acids: CASSWSGGAEETQYF. The CDR3 bases are TGTGCTAGCAGCTGGAGCGGGGGGGCCGAGGAGACCCAGTACTTC.

The V call is TRBV20-1, the J call TRBJ2-1; the D gene could be TRBD1 or TRBD2 (5 bases each). The J call may not be correct, given that the DNA end is closer to TRBJ2-5. Germline V gives CDR1 DFQATT, CDR2 SNEGSKA (reference sequence). There are 14 residues in the CDR3. The CDR3 DNA sequence: TGCAGTGCCCTTCACGTTCGGGACGGGGAGACCCAGTACTTC. Its protein product is CSALHVRDGETQYF.

V gene TRBV6-1 combines with J gene TRBJ2-7; 9 nucleotides line up with TRBD1. The V gene end was trimmed by 4 bases and the J gene end by 1 base; junction bases not matched to a gene: 5. The CDR3 covers 15 residues. Germline CDR1 is MNHNS and CDR2 is SASEGT. In DNA, the CDR3 is TGTGCCAGCAGTGGGTTTGGACAGGGGTCCTACGAGCAGTACTTC. Protein sequence: CASSGFGQGSYEQYF.

This clonotype has just a few counts. The rearrangement joins TRBV27 to TRBJ1-1, with 8 bases identical to TRBD1. CDR1 is MNHEY and CDR2 is SMNVEV in the germline V gene (reference sequence). The CDR3 consists of 14 residues. With V trimmed by 8 bases and J by 4 bases, 9 bases remained unmatched. CDR3 sequence (DNA): TGTGCCAGCGGGCTCAGGGGGCAAGGCACTGAAGCTTTCTTT. This gives the protein CASGLRGQGTEAFF.

This clonotype has just a few counts. The chain is built from TRBV4-3 and TRBJ2-2; D is unresolved. CDR1 is LGHNA, CDR2 YSLEER, per germline. Trimming left V 0 bases short and J 5 bases short, with 10 bases between. CDR3 size: 15 residues. The DNA for the CDR3 is TGCGCCAGCAGCCAAGATGGGTTCAGTACCGGGGAGCTGTTTTTT. This gives the protein CASSQDGFSTGELFF.

This clonotype was counted only a few times. The gene calls are TRBV11-2 and TRBJ2-7, with D tentatively TRBD1 (5 bases). CDR1 is SGHAT, CDR2 FQNNGV, per germline. Trimming cost V 2 bases and J 5 bases, with 16 bases left between them. The CDR3 is 15 amino acids. As DNA, the CDR3 is TGTGCCAGCAGCTTACTAAATCAAGGGGTGGACGAGCAGTACTTC. Its translation: CASSLLNQGVDEQYF.

The V gene is TRBV4-1, the J gene TRBJ1-2, with a weak D call TRBD1 (5 bases). V lost 4 bases and J lost 1, with 13 bases in between. CDR3 length: 15 residues. Germline V gene lookup returns CDR1 MGHRA and CDR2 YSYEKL. The CDR3 sequence is CASSLSTDVNYGYTF. The CDR3, as DNA: TGCGCCAGCAGCCTTTCGACAGACGTTAACTATGGCTACACCTTC.

This chain joins TRBV29-1 and TRBJ1-1; no firm D call. Per the germline V gene, CDR1 is SQVTM and CDR2 is ANQGSEA. The CDR3 length is 11 residues. Trimming left V 4 bases short and J 6 bases short, with 9 bases between. CDR3 in DNA: TGCAGCGTTGTTGCGGAGCCTGAAGCTTTCTTT. Translating gives CSVVAEPEAFF.

The chain has TRBV29-1 and TRBJ2-7; either TRBD1 or TRBD2 may fit D (5 bases each). CDR3 length equals 10 residues. V dropped 4 bases and J dropped 7 bases, with 8 bases sitting between them. Germline V gives CDR1 SQVTM, CDR2 ANQGSEA. CDR3 sequence (DNA): TGCAGCGTTGTTTGGGGGGAGCAGTACTTC. Protein sequence: CSVVWGEQYF.

This clonotype showed up just a few times. This rearrangement joins TRBV4-1 to TRBJ2-3; D gene ambiguous. The CDR3 has 13 amino acids. The V end was cut by 7 bases, the J end by 2 bases, with 10 bases between. Germline V lookup: CDR1 MGHRA, CDR2 YSYEKL. The CDR3 here is CASMGRFTDTQYF. In DNA form, the CDR3 reads TGCGCCAGCATGGGCAGGTTCACAGATACGCAGTATTTT.

This chain joins TRBV6-2 or TRBV6-3 and TRBJ2-1; 8 bases agree with TRBD2. The J call is in doubt because the DNA end fits TRBJ2-7 better. The CDR3 consists of 13 residues. From germline, CDR1 is MNHEY and CDR2 SVGEGT. The CDR3 loop is CASSRLAGLEQYF. CDR3 sequence (DNA): TGTGCCAGCAGTAGGCTAGCGGGTCTCGAGCAGTACTTC.

The chain has TRBV29-1 and TRBJ2-1, with D uncertain. This CDR3 is 13 amino acids long. Trimming took off 7 bases at V and 0 bases at J, with 10 bases between the two ends. The germline V gene encodes CDR1 SQVTM and CDR2 ANQGSEA. This chain's CDR3 is CSAVGSSYNEQFF. CDR3 DNA: TGCAGCGCCGTCGGCAGCTCCTACAATGAGCAGTTCTTC.

This clonotype has a handful of counts. DNA of the CDR3: TGCAGTGCTAGACAAGCGGGGAACTACAATGAGCAGTTCTTC. This codes for CSARQAGNYNEQFF. The J gene is TRBJ2-1, the V gene TRBV20-1, with TRBD2 matching 7 bases. Germline-derived CDR1 and CDR2 are DFQATT and SNEGSKA (reference sequence). The CDR3 totals 14 residues. The junction had 4 bases not matched to a gene; V was cut back by 2 bases and J by 3 bases.

This clonotype was picked up one time. CDR3 sequence reads: CASSWTGASSYNEQFF. CDR3 nucleotide sequence: TGCGCCAGCAGCTGGACTGGGGCGAGCTCCTACAATGAGCAGTTCTTC. The V and J genes are TRBV4-1 and TRBJ2-1; D possibly matches TRBD1 or TRBD2 (5 bases each). The CDR3 consists of 16 residues. Trimming removed 5 bases from V and 0 bases from J, with 14 bases in between. Germline CDR1 reads MGHRA; CDR2 reads YSYEKL.

CDR3 in amino acids: CASRDITGETQYF. CDR3 coding DNA: TGTGCCAGCAGAGATATAACAGGGGAGACCCAGTACTTC. The chain joins TRBV6-2 or TRBV6-3 to TRBJ2-5; D perhaps matches TRBD1 (6 bases). Trimming took 6 bases from V and 5 from J, leaving 13 bases between them. The CDR3 totals 13 residues. Germline lookup yields CDR1 MNHEY and CDR2 SVGEGT.

This clonotype is a singleton in its sample. The chain has TRBV7-8 and TRBJ2-1; D uncertain. V was cut by 1 base and J by 7 bases, with 11 bases left in between. The CDR3 length is 14 residues. The germline V gene has CDR1 SGHVS and CDR2 FQNEAQ. For the CDR3, the DNA is TGTGCCAGCAGCTTAGAGGCTGCCGAGAATGAGCAGTTCTTC. This sequence encodes CASSLEAAENEQFF.

The rearrangement joins TRBV5-1 to TRBJ1-1; D might be TRBD1 (5 bases). Germline CDR1 and CDR2: SGHRS and YFSETQ. Trimming removed 2 bases at V and 0 bases at J, with 14 bases between. The CDR3 totals 16 residues. The chain's CDR3 is CASSFKHDSMNTEAFF. The DNA for the CDR3 is TGCGCCAGCAGCTTCAAACACGACAGCATGAACACTGAAGCTTTCTTT. Together with reference TRBV5-1 and TRBJ1-1, the CDR3 gives the full variable domain: KAGVTQTPRYLIKTRGQQVTLSCSPISGHRSVSWYQQTPGQGLQFLFEYFSETQRNKGNFPGRFSGRQFSNSRSEMNVSTLELGDSALYLCASSFKHDSMNTEAFFGQGTRLTVV.

A few counts support this clonotype. An end of the junction differs from the germline gene, which may be a read error. This chain connects TRBV20-1 to TRBJ2-5; no reliable D call. Germline values: CDR1 DFQATT, CDR2 SNEGSKA (reference sequence). This CDR3 region has 12 residues. The CDR3 nucleotides read TGCAGTGCAAGAGACTTTATAGAGACCCAGTACTTC. Translated: CSARDFIETQYF.

There are a few counts of this clonotype. The rearrangement links TRBV28 to TRBJ2-5, with D tentatively TRBD1 (7 bases). The J call may be incorrect, as the DNA end agrees better with TRBJ2-7. The CDR3 spans 15 residues. Per germline, CDR1 MDHEN and CDR2 SYDVKM. The CDR3 here is CASTPGGGLAYEQYF. The DNA for the CDR3 is TGTGCCAGCACCCCTGGAGGGGGCTTGGCCTACGAGCAGTACTTC.

The V call is TRBV7-8, the J call TRBJ2-7; D is possibly TRBD2 (5 bases). Germline V CDR1 and CDR2: SGHVS, FQNEAQ. V was pared by 4 bases and J by 3 bases, with 22 bases between. The CDR3 covers 17 residues. The CDR3 loop reads CASSSPFGEPSNYEQYF. CDR3 in DNA: TGTGCCAGCAGCTCCCCGTTTGGGGAGCCGTCCAACTACGAGCAGTACTTC. Full variable domain (missing parts from reference TRBV7-8 and TRBJ2-7): GAGVSQSPRYKVAKRGQDVALRCDPISGHVSLFWYQQALGQGPEFLTYFQNEAQLDKSGLPSDRFFAERPEGSVSTLKIQRTQQEDSAVYLCASSSPFGEPSNYEQYFGPGTRLTVT.

This clonotype was found a few times. CDR3 sequence (DNA): TGTGCCAGCAGTTTACTGGGGCCCTACTCCTACGAGCAGTACTTC. Encoded protein: CASSLLGPYSYEQYF. This chain connects TRBV27 to TRBJ2-5, with D maybe TRBD1 (5 bases). The DNA end is a closer match to TRBJ2-7, so the J assignment may be wrong. Germline V CDR1 and CDR2: MNHEY, SMNVEV (reference sequence). This CDR3 is built from 15 residues.

The CDR3 region has the DNA TGCATGACAGGTCTGAACACTGAAGCTTTCTTT. Translating it yields CMTGLNTEAFF. The chain carries TRBV20-1 and TRBJ1-1, with D maybe TRBD1 (6 bases). From germline, CDR1 is DFQATT and CDR2 SNEGSKA (reference sequence). The CDR3 contains 11 residues.

CDR3 residues: CASSLEGASGEIDYNEQFF. The CDR3 DNA follows: TGTGCCAGCAGCTTAGAGGGGGCTAGCGGGGAGATCGACTACAATGAGCAGTTCTTC. The chain carries TRBV11-2 and TRBJ2-1; 9 positions match TRBD2. This CDR3 has 19 amino acids. CDR1 is SGHAT, CDR2 FQNNGV, per germline. With 0 bases clipped from V and 3 bases from J, the junction kept 12 bases outside the gene matches.

This rearrangement joins TRBV29-1 to TRBJ1-2, with D possibly matching TRBD1 (6 bases). Per the germline V gene, CDR1 is SQVTM and CDR2 is ANQGSEA. The length of the CDR3 is 14 residues. V lost 3 bases and J lost 4, with 15 bases in between. This chain's CDR3 is CSVDRGRGAYGYTF. The DNA of the CDR3 is TGCAGCGTTGATAGAGGGAGGGGGGCCTATGGCTACACCTTC.

There are a few counts of this clonotype. The rearrangement joins TRBV28 to TRBJ2-7, with 7 bases that match TRBD2. The V gene end was trimmed by 5 bases and the J gene end by 0 bases; junction bases not matched to a gene: 16. Germline V lookup: CDR1 MDHEN, CDR2 SYDVKM. This CDR3 has 18 residues. The CDR3 sequence is CASSPSGLAGSSSYEQYF. CDR3 nucleotides: TGTGCCAGCAGTCCCTCGGGATTAGCGGGCTCGAGCTCCTACGAGCAGTACTTC.